Shown below are 22 T cell receptor beta chains from a single sample sequenced in a study of T cells in Graves' hyperthyroidism and ophthalmopathy. Amplified TCR beta CDR3 regions came from RNA transcripts. The HTBI primer set was used in a first-round RT-PCR of the TCR CDR3. TCRdb reanalysed the multiplex PCR reads using MiXCR and keeps one entry per CDR3 protein. The table lists about 400,000 distinct CDR3 sequences, about 16% of them singletons, with about 21% in the top ten. The sample comprised blood. These receptors were obtained from a woman aged 60-75 years with Graves' ophthalmopathy.

This clonotype was seen at least ten times. V is TRBV24-1 and J is TRBJ2-7, with TRBD2 as a possible D gene (5 bases). The CDR3 is 17 amino acids. CDR1 is KGHDR and CDR2 is SFDVKD in the germline V gene. V was clipped by 4 bases and J by 3 bases, with 21 bases between them. The DNA of the CDR3 is TGTGCCACCAGTGACGGCGACCCGGGAAGCTACAGCTACGAGCAGTACTTC. Residues: CATSDGDPGSYSYEQYF.

This clonotype was found many times. The chain has TRBV28 and TRBJ1-2, with no clear D. Trimming left V 6 bases short and J 0 bases short, with 17 bases between. CDR1 is MDHEN and CDR2 is SYDVKM in the germline V gene. The CDR3 totals 16 residues. CDR3 sequence reads: CASRFNLLGTNYGYTF. The CDR3 DNA sequence: TGTGCCAGCAGGTTTAACCTGTTGGGAACTAACTATGGCTACACCTTC.

The chain links TRBV2 to TRBJ2-5; 10 bases are shared with TRBD2. The CDR3 is made up of 16 amino acids. After removal of 5 bases from V and 1 base from J, the junction contained 7 bases not matched to a gene. Germline lookup yields CDR1 SNHLY and CDR2 FYNNEI. CDR3 sequence (DNA): TGTGCCAGCAGTCCCCGCGGACTAGCGGCCCAAGAGACCCAGTACTTC. This codes for CASSPRGLAAQETQYF. Complete variable domain (other parts from reference TRBV2 and TRBJ2-5): EPEVTQTPSHQVTQMGQEVILRCVPISNHLYFYWYRQILGQKVEFLVSFYNNEISEKSEIFDDQFSVERPDGSNFTLKIRSTKLEDSAMYFCASSPRGLAAQETQYFGPGTRLLVL.

The chain links TRBV5-4 to TRBJ2-1; TRBD2 aligns across 12 bases. CDR1 is SGHNT, CDR2 YYREEE, per germline (reference sequence). V was clipped by 0 bases and J by 6 bases; unmatched bases: 7. The CDR3 spans 17 residues. The CDR3 nucleotides read TGTGCCAGCAGCTTGGAGCCTAGCGGGAGGGGACGCAATGAGCAGTTCTTC. This codes for CASSLEPSGRGRNEQFF.

The chain recombines TRBV29-1 with TRBJ2-1; 7 nucleotides align to TRBD1. V was pared by 0 bases and J by 8 bases, with 10 bases of the junction left unmatched. The CDR3 runs to 15 residues. The germline V gene has CDR1 SQVTM and CDR2 ANQGSEA. The CDR3 reads CSVEEINSQGDEQFF. CDR3 nucleotide sequence: TGCAGCGTTGAAGAGATCAACAGTCAGGGGGATGAGCAGTTCTTC.

There are many counts of this clonotype. The chain couples TRBV5-1 to TRBJ1-1, with D perhaps matching TRBD1 (6 bases). This CDR3 contains 14 residues. Germline V lookup: CDR1 SGHRS, CDR2 YFSETQ. The V end lost 1 base, the J end lost 5 bases, and 12 bases lay between the germline ends. CDR3 amino acids: CASSLTGLGTEAFF. DNA of the CDR3: TGCGCCAGCAGCTTGACAGGGTTGGGGACTGAAGCTTTCTTT.

This clonotype has ten or more counts. The chain has TRBV7-8 and TRBJ1-4, with 8 bases fitting TRBD1. Trimming at V came to 4 bases and at J to 4 bases, leaving 14 bases not matched to a gene. In germline, CDR1 is SGHVS, CDR2 FQNEAQ. The CDR3 is 18 residues long. The CDR3 loop reads CASSSARGTGRSNEKLFF. CDR3 nucleotide sequence: TGTGCCAGCAGCTCCGCGCGCGGGACAGGTCGAAGTAATGAAAAACTGTTTTTT.

This clonotype has more than one count but fewer than ten. The rearrangement uses TRBV11-2 and TRBJ1-2; 9 positions match TRBD1. Unmatched junction bases numbered 6, after V lost 5 bases and J lost 2 bases. The V gene's germline CDR1 is SGHAT and CDR2 FQNNGV. The length of the CDR3 is 15 residues. Here the CDR3 DNA reads TGTGCCAGCAGCCAGCTTGGGACAGGGAACTATGGCTACACCTTC. Its protein is CASSQLGTGNYGYTF.

The sample holds a few counts of this clonotype. The chain links TRBV5-1 to TRBJ1-5, with TRBD1 identical over 8 bases. The germline V gene has CDR1 SGHRS and CDR2 YFSETQ. The CDR3 length is 18 residues. V shed 0 bases and J 4 bases; nucleotides not matched to a gene: 12. CDR3 sequence (DNA): TGCGCCAGCAGCTTGGGGCCCCTTACAGGGGGTGGAAATCAGCCCCAGCATTTT. Translated, it gives CASSLGPLTGGGNQPQHF.

The chain is built from TRBV28 and TRBJ1-2; tentatively, D is TRBD1 (6 bases). CDR3 length equals 15 residues. The germline gives CDR1 MDHEN, CDR2 SYDVKM. Trimming removed 3 bases at V and 5 bases at J, with 16 bases between. The CDR3 DNA follows: TGTGCCAGCAGTTTCACGGGGGCGCGGGGGTATGGCTACACCTTC. Translating gives CASSFTGARGYGYTF.

This clonotype was recorded at least ten times. This chain uses TRBV7-2 with TRBJ2-1; possibly TRBD1 for D (6 bases). The CDR3 is 15 amino acids. Germline CDR1 reads SGHTA; CDR2 reads FQGNSA. The V gene lost 1 base and the J gene lost 4 bases, with 11 bases spanning the gap. For the CDR3, the DNA is TGTGCCAGCAGCTTAGAGGTGGGGGCGTACAATGAGCAGTTCTTC. Protein sequence: CASSLEVGAYNEQFF.

A few counts support this clonotype. A much larger clone differs by one base, so this may be a read error. The genes are TRBV11-2 and TRBJ1-3; D uncertain. The CDR3 runs to 13 residues. The germline V gene encodes CDR1 SGHAT and CDR2 FQNNGV. CDR3 in amino acids: CAGSLDPGNTIYF. In nucleotides, the CDR3 is TGTGCCGGCAGCTTAGATCCCGGAAACACCATATATTTT.

The gene calls are TRBV20-1 and TRBJ2-7; 11 bases agree with TRBD1. The germline V gene has CDR1 DFQATT and CDR2 SNEGSKA (reference sequence). The CDR3 has 14 amino acids. After removal of 0 bases from V and 7 bases from J, the junction contained 5 bases not matched to a gene. In nucleotides, the CDR3 is TGCAGTGCTAGAGAGAGCGGGACAGGGGGGGAGCAGTACTTC. Protein: CSARESGTGGEQYF.

The chain is built from TRBV29-1 and TRBJ2-7; D is undetermined. V dropped 7 bases and J dropped 2 bases, with 12 bases sitting between them. The CDR3 is made up of 12 amino acids. Germline CDR1 reads SQVTM; CDR2 reads ANQGSEA. The CDR3 region is CSARTGTYEQYF. CDR3 coding DNA: TGCAGCGCCAGGACCGGCACCTACGAGCAGTACTTC.

V usage is TRBV25-1 and J usage is TRBJ2-7; D is undetermined. This CDR3 spans 14 amino acids. Trimming pared 9 bases from V and 2 bases from J, leaving 17 bases between. The germline gives CDR1 MGHDK, CDR2 SYGVNS. The CDR3 DNA reads as TGTGCCAGTAGCAGTCGGACCGTGACCTACGAGCAGTACTTC. This encodes CASSSRTVTYEQYF.

This clonotype has ten or more counts. The chain is built from TRBV28 and TRBJ2-7, with TRBD2 as a possible D gene (5 bases). V was shortened by 6 bases and J by 3 bases, with 12 bases between the two germline ends. The germline gives CDR1 MDHEN, CDR2 SYDVKM. The CDR3 totals 13 residues. CDR3 in DNA: TGTGCCAGCAGGGGAGACCGAAACTACGAGCAGTACTTC. Residues: CASRGDRNYEQYF.

This clonotype has at least ten counts. This chain connects TRBV28 to TRBJ2-7; 9 positions match TRBD1. This CDR3 has 15 residues. Germline V lookup: CDR1 MDHEN, CDR2 SYDVKM. The junction had 8 bases not matched to a gene; V was cut back by 8 bases and J by 0 bases. The CDR3 DNA sequence: TGTGCCAGCCGACCCCGGGACAGGGTCTCCTACGAGCAGTACTTC. Amino acid sequence: CASRPRDRVSYEQYF.

This clonotype has at least ten counts. The CDR3 sequence: CASSSQGGSYEQYF. CDR3 nucleotide sequence: TGTGCCAGCAGTTCCCAGGGGGGCTCCTACGAGCAGTACTTC. The V gene is TRBV28, the J gene TRBJ2-7, with D perhaps TRBD1 (7 bases). The ends were cut back, 4 bases at V and 0 bases at J, with 10 bases in the middle. The germline gives CDR1 MDHEN, CDR2 SYDVKM. The CDR3 consists of 14 residues.

This clonotype was seen many times. The V call is TRBV7-8, the J call TRBJ2-7; D is tentatively TRBD1 or TRBD2 (5 bases each). The germline V and J ends were trimmed by 5 bases and 2 bases, with 25 bases remaining between them. Germline lookup yields CDR1 SGHVS and CDR2 FQNEAQ. This CDR3 has 18 residues. The CDR3 loop is CASSNPLGGGGRAYEQYF. The CDR3 nucleotides are TGTGCCAGCAGCAACCCCCTCGGCGGTGGGGGACGAGCCTACGAGCAGTACTTC.

J is TRBJ2-5 and V is TRBV27, with a tentative D call TRBD1 (6 bases). CDR3 size: 15 residues. CDR1 and CDR2 (germline): MNHEY, SMNVEV (reference sequence). V dropped 1 base and J dropped 4 bases, with 13 bases sitting between them. Here the CDR3 reads CASSLFSTGVETQYF. CDR3 bases: TGTGCCAGCAGTTTATTCTCGACAGGAGTAGAGACCCAGTACTTC.

The chain recombines TRBV19 with TRBJ2-2; 8 bases align to TRBD1. Per the germline V gene, CDR1 is LNHDA and CDR2 is SQIVND (reference sequence). This CDR3 is built from 15 residues. V lost 3 bases and J lost 3; bases outside the gene matches: 3. The CDR3 loop reads CASSIRQGYTGELFF. CDR3 in DNA: TGTGCCAGTAGTATTCGACAGGGGTACACCGGGGAGCTGTTTTTT.

This clonotype was counted at least ten times. The rearrangement joins TRBV28 to TRBJ2-7; the match to TRBD1 covers 12 bases. There are 15 residues in the CDR3. Trimming cost V 5 bases and J 5 bases; bases outside gene matches: 7. Germline CDR1 MDHEN, CDR2 SYDVKM. CDR3 region: CASSPGTGGPNEQYF. The CDR3 nucleotides are TGTGCCAGCAGTCCCGGGACAGGGGGCCCGAACGAGCAGTACTTC.